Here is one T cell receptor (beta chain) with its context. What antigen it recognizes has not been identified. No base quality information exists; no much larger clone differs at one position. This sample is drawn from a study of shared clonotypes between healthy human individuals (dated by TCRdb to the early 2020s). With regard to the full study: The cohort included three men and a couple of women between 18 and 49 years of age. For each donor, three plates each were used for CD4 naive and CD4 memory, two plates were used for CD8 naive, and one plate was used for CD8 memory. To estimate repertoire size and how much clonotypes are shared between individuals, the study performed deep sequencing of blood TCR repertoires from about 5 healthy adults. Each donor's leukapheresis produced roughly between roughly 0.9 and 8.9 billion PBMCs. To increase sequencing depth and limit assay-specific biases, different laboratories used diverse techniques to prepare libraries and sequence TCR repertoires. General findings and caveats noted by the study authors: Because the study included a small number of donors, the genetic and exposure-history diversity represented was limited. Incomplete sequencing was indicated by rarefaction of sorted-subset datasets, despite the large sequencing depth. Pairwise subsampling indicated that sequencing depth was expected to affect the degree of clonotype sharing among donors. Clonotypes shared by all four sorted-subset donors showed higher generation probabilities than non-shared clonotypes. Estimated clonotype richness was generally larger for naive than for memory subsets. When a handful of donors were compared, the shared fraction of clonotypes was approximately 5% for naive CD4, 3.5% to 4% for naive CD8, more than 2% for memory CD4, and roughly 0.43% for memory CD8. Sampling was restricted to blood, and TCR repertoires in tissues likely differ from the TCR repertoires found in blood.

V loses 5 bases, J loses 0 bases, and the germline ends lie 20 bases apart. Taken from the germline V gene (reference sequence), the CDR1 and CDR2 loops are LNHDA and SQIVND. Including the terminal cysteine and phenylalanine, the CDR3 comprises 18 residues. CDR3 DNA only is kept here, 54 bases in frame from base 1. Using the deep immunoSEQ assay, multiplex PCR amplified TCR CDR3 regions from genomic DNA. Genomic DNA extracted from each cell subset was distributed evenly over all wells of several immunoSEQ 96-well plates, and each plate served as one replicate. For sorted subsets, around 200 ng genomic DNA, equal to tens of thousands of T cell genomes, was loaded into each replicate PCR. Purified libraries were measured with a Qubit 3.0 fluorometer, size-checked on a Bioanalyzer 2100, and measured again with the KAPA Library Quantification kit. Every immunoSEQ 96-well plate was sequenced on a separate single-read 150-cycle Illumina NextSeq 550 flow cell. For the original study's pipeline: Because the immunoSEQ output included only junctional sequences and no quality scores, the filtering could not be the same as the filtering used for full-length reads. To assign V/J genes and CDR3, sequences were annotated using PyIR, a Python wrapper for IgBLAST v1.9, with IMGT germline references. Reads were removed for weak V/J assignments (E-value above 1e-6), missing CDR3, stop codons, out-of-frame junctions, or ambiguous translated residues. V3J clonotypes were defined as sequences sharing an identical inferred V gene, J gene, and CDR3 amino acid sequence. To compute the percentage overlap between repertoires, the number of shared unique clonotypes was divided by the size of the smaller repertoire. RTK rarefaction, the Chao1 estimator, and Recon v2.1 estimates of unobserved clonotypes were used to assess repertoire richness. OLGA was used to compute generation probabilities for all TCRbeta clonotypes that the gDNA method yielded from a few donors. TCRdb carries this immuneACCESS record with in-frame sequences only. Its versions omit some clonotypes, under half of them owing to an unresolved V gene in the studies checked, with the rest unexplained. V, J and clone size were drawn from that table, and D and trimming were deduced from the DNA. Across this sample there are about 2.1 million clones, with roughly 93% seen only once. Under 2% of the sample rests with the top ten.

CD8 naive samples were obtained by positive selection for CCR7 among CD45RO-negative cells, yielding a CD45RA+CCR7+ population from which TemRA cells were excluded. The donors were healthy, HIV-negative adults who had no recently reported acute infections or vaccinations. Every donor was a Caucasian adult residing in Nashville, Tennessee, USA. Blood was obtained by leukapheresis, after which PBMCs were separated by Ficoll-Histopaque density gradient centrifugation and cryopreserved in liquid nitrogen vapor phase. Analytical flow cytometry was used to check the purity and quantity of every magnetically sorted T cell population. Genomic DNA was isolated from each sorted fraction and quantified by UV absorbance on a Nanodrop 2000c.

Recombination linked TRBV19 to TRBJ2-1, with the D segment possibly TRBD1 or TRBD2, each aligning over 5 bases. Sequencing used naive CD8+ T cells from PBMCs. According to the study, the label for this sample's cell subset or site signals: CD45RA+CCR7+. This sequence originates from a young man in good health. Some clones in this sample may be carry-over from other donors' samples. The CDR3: CASSALGRGETSYNEQFF. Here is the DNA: TGTGCCAGTAGTGCCCTGGGTCGGGGCGAGACCTCCTACAATGAGCAGTTCTTC.